This entry is about one T cell receptor (beta chain). What it binds is unknown. Here immunoSEQ multiplex PCR was the method, and the copy in TCRdb shows in-frame clones only, minus some. The sample lists some 80,000 clones; about nine tenths were seen once. The V segment lost 6 bases and the J segment 7 bases; nucleotides outside the gene matches: 10. CDR1 is MNHEY, CDR2 SVGAGI, per germline. The CDR3 sequence is 15 residues long. The data belong to a study of OX40 agonist ivuxolimab in advanced cancers. As for the study in general: Melanoma, hepatocellular carcinoma, head and neck or renal cell cancer occurred in dose-escalation patients. Partial responses were observed in three patients, of whom one had hepatocellular carcinoma and two had cutaneous melanoma. Study-wide findings and caveats: On average, CD8+ T cells had more expanded clones than CD4+. CD4+ and CD8+ blood T cells expanded clonally by week 6 at 0.1 to 3.0 mg/kg.

The starting material was CD4+ or CD8+ T cells sorted from blood, obtained in a trial of the OX40 agonist ivuxolimab. The TCR comes from an adult with an advanced solid tumor such as melanoma, head and neck, liver or kidney cancer. The chain carries TRBV6-5 and TRBJ2-1; 9 nucleotides align to TRBD1. The CDR3 protein is CASSPGTGRGNEQFF. For the CDR3, the DNA is TGTGCCAGCAGCCCCGGGACAGGGAGAGGGAATGAGCAGTTCTTC.